Following are 23 T cell receptor beta chains from one sample sequenced in a study of cytomegalovirus exposure and HLA in healthy donors. PCR was performed using 60 Vbeta and 13 Jbeta primers. The repertoire was sequenced with immunoSEQ multiplex PCR; TCRdb's copy has only in-frame clones and lacks some. The table lists about 130,000 clones, more than 70% of them singletons. The sequencing input was PBMCs. The source of these receptors is a woman in her thirties in good health and CMV-seropositive.

The CDR3 is CASSLGRTGNEKLFF. The CDR3 nucleotides are TGCGCCAGCAGCTTGGGGCGGACAGGGAATGAAAAACTGTTTTTT. The J gene is TRBJ1-4, the V gene TRBV5-1; TRBD1 aligns across 8 bases. The trim removed 0 bases at V and 5 bases at J, leaving 3 bases unmatched. The germline V gene encodes CDR1 SGHRS and CDR2 YFSETQ. The CDR3 extends over 15 amino acids.

The chain employs TRBV5-6 and TRBJ2-7, with TRBD2 matching 7 bases. CDR1 and CDR2 from the germline V gene are SGHDT and YYEEEE. The CDR3 consists of 12 residues. J was trimmed by 3 bases and V by 7 bases; bases with no gene match: 4. The CDR3 nucleotides read TGTGCCAGCGGGGAGGGAAGCTACGAGCAGTACTTC. Protein sequence: CASGEGSYEQYF.

The chain uses TRBV4-2 and TRBJ2-3; 8 positions agree with TRBD2. Germline values: CDR1 LGHNA, CDR2 YNFKEQ. With 0 bases clipped from V and 0 bases from J, the junction kept 8 bases outside the gene matches. This CDR3 has 18 residues. In DNA, the CDR3 is TGTGCCAGCAGCCAAGATCTCGCGGGGGGCGCTAGCACAGATACGCAGTATTTT. Protein: CASSQDLAGGASTDTQYF.

This chain uses TRBV5-8 with TRBJ2-3; no reliable D call. CDR1 and CDR2 from the germline V gene are SGHTS and YDEGEE. Trimming stripped 0 bases from V and 5 bases from J, with 7 bases between. The CDR3 sequence is 13 residues long. Here the CDR3 reads CASSLAEIDTQYF. The CDR3 DNA reads as TGTGCCAGCAGCTTGGCGGAGATAGATACGCAGTATTTT.

V is TRBV2 and J is TRBJ2-2; possible D gene TRBD1, 6 bases. This CDR3 region has 13 residues. V lost 4 bases to trimming and J lost 7 bases, with 10 bases between them. Per the germline V gene, CDR1 is SNHLY and CDR2 is FYNNEI. The CDR3 DNA sequence: TGTGCCAGCAGTGCCCAGGGGTTCGGGGAGCTGTTTTTT. Translation gives CASSAQGFGELFF.

This clone was recorded only once. The V gene is TRBV6-1, the J gene TRBJ1-3, with 10 bases matching TRBD1. Losses at the gene ends were 5 bases for V and 7 bases for J; bases not matched to a gene: 5. Germline CDR1 and CDR2: MNHNS and SASEGT. CDR3 length: 14 residues. Here the CDR3 reads CASSPTGGWNTIYF. The CDR3 DNA follows: TGTGCCAGCAGTCCGACAGGGGGCTGGAACACCATATATTTT.

The chain is built from TRBV7-9 and TRBJ2-5, with D tentatively TRBD1 (7 bases). The CDR3 runs to 16 residues. In germline, CDR1 is SEHNR, CDR2 FQNEAQ (reference sequence). The V end lost 5 bases, the J end lost 5 bases, and 21 bases lay between the germline ends. DNA for the CDR3: TGTGCCAGCAGCCTGCAAGGAGGGGGCTTTGGGGAGACCCAGTACTTC. Its translation is CASSLQGGGFGETQYF.

The rearrangement joins TRBV5-1 to TRBJ1-4; TRBD1 matches 7 bases. The ends lost 3 bases at V and 7 bases at J; junction bases unmatched: 9. The length of the CDR3 is 15 residues. Germline V gene lookup returns CDR1 SGHRS and CDR2 YFSETQ. The CDR3 sequence: CASSSGDREGEKLFF. CDR3 bases: TGCGCCAGCAGCTCCGGCGACAGGGAAGGTGAAAAACTGTTTTTT.

V and J are TRBV25-1 and TRBJ2-7; maybe TRBD1 (5 bases). Trimming stripped 8 bases from V and 9 bases from J, with 14 bases between. This CDR3 spans 11 amino acids. CDR1 MGHDK and CDR2 SYGVNS come from the germline V gene. CDR3 sequence (DNA): TGTGCCAGCGAGACAGCTGGCGGGCAGTACTTC. This gives the protein CASETAGGQYF.

Concerning this clone itself: One end of the junction is discordant with germline, which a read error may explain. CDR3 nucleotide sequence: TGTGCCAGCAGCGCAACAGGTTATGGCTACACCTTC. This gives the protein CASSATGYGYTF. J is TRBJ1-2 and V is TRBV15, with TRBD1 as a possible D gene (5 bases). From germline, CDR1 is LNHNV and CDR2 YYDKDF (reference sequence). The CDR3 consists of 12 residues.

V gene TRBV9 combines with J gene TRBJ2-2; a possible D gene is TRBD1 (6 bases). This CDR3 contains 19 residues. The germline gives CDR1 SGDLS, CDR2 YYNGEE. V was shortened by 1 base and J by 0 bases, with 19 bases between the two germline ends. CDR3 loop: CASSVSPGQLYANTGELFF. The CDR3, as DNA: TGTGCCAGCAGCGTATCGCCCGGACAGCTGTACGCGAACACCGGGGAGCTGTTTTTT.

V is TRBV6-1 and J is TRBJ2-1, with 14 nucleotides matching TRBD2. The length of the CDR3 is 18 residues. The junction had 5 bases not matched to a gene; V was cut back by 4 bases and J by 0 bases. Germline-derived CDR1 and CDR2 are MNHNS and SASEGT. CDR3 residues: CASSGTSGRPSSYNEQFF. CDR3 nucleotide sequence: TGTGCCAGCAGTGGGACTAGCGGGAGGCCGAGCTCCTACAATGAGCAGTTCTTC.

The rearrangement joins TRBV27 to TRBJ1-2; D perhaps matches TRBD1 (6 bases). Trimming took off 4 bases at V and 1 base at J, with 13 bases between the two ends. The CDR3 contains 15 residues. CDR1 and CDR2 from the germline V gene are MNHEY and SMNVEV (reference sequence). The chain's CDR3 is CASSSAGDYNYGYTF. The CDR3 DNA is TGTGCCAGCAGTTCAGCAGGGGATTATAACTATGGCTACACCTTC.

V usage is TRBV5-4 and J usage is TRBJ1-2; D ambiguous. CDR1 is SGHNT and CDR2 is YYREEE in the germline V gene (reference sequence). Trimming pared 4 bases from V and 0 bases from J, leaving 10 bases between. There are 14 residues in the CDR3. The CDR3 region is CASSASPPNYGYTF. The CDR3, as DNA: TGTGCCAGCAGCGCGTCTCCCCCTAACTATGGCTACACCTTC.

In DNA form, the CDR3 reads TGTGCCAGTAGTGCTACAGGGGACCCTCCCTACGAGCAGTACTTC. Translating it yields CASSATGDPPYEQYF. The V gene is TRBV19, the J gene TRBJ2-7, with 7 bases lining up with TRBD1. In germline, CDR1 is LNHDA, CDR2 SQIVND (reference sequence). Losses at the gene ends were 5 bases for V and 2 bases for J; bases not matched to a gene: 9. The length of the CDR3 is 15 residues. The full variable domain, with the rest looked up from reference TRBV19 and TRBJ2-7, is DGGITQSPKYLFRKEGQNVTLSCEQNLNHDAMYWYRQDPGQGLRLIYYSQIVNDFQKGDIAEGYSVSREKKESFPLTVTSAQKNPTAFYLCASSATGDPPYEQYFGPGTRLTVT.

The rearrangement joins TRBV28 to TRBJ1-5; D might be TRBD1 (5 bases). This CDR3 is built from 17 residues. Trimming shortened V by 4 bases and J by 0 bases, and 16 bases separated the two germline ends. CDR1 is MDHEN, CDR2 SYDVKM, per germline. The CDR3 loop is CASSSWGQLISNQPQHF. DNA of the CDR3: TGTGCCAGCAGTTCATGGGGCCAGTTAATTAGCAATCAGCCCCAGCATTTT.

The rearrangement uses TRBV13 and TRBJ1-2; 7 bases are a match to TRBD1. The CDR3 runs to 12 residues. V was clipped by 9 bases and J by 7 bases; unmatched bases: 8. Per the germline V gene, CDR1 is PRHDT and CDR2 is FYEKMQ (reference sequence). The CDR3 here is CASLTGSSGYTF. The CDR3 bases are TGTGCCAGTTTGACAGGGAGTAGTGGCTACACCTTC.

This clone has just one count. The chain combines TRBV12-1 with TRBJ2-3; the table gives TRBD2 as D, unverified against the DNA. TRBV12-1 is a listed pseudogene. This CDR3 has 16 amino acids. This CDR3 reads CASSLTSGGAVDTQYF. CDR3 sequence (DNA): TGTGCCAGCAGCTTGACTAGCGGGGGGGCGGTAGATACGCAGTATTTT.

J is TRBJ2-7 and V is TRBV11-2, with 8 bases fitting TRBD2. The V segment lost 1 base and the J segment 5 bases; nucleotides outside the gene matches: 10. Germline values: CDR1 SGHAT, CDR2 FQNNGV. CDR3 length equals 16 residues. The CDR3 DNA follows: TGTGCCAGCAGCTTAGGCGTAAGCGGGAGAGGCCACGAGCAGTACTTC. It codes for CASSLGVSGRGHEQYF.

The chain joins TRBV13 to TRBJ2-1, with D maybe TRBD2 (5 bases). The CDR3 has 14 residues. In germline, CDR1 is PRHDT, CDR2 FYEKMQ (reference sequence). V gave up 1 base and J gave up 6 bases, with 10 bases separating them. CDR3 coding DNA: TGTGCCAGCAGCTTAGCTCTAGCCTCCAATGAGCAGTTCTTC. Protein sequence: CASSLALASNEQFF. Full variable domain (rest looked up from reference TRBV13 and TRBJ2-1): AAGVIQSPRHLIKEKRETATLKCYPIPRHDTVYWYQQGPGQDPQFLISFYEKMQSDKGSIPDRFSAQQFSDYHSELNMSSLELGDSALYFCASSLALASNEQFFGPGTRLTVL.

V is TRBV13 and J is TRBJ1-2; TRBD1 matches 8 bases. Germline assignment: CDR1 PRHDT and CDR2 FYEKMQ (reference sequence). The CDR3 sequence is 13 residues long. J was trimmed by 8 bases and V by 5 bases; bases with no gene match: 7. The CDR3 DNA reads TGTGCCAGCAGCAGAGGACAGGGCGGCGGCTACACCTTC. Protein product: CASSRGQGGGYTF.

The chain carries TRBV29-1 and TRBJ1-4, with 7 bases fitting TRBD1. Germline V gene data show CDR1 as SQVTM and CDR2 as ANQGSEA. V lost 6 bases, J lost 7 bases, and 8 bases stayed unmatched. The length of the CDR3 is 13 residues. As DNA, the CDR3 is TGCAGCGTCTTACAGGGGAGCAGTGAAAAACTGTTTTTT. This translates into CSVLQGSSEKLFF.

V and J are TRBV15 and TRBJ2-1, with 10 bases lining up with TRBD1. V was pared by 5 bases and J by 3 bases, with 4 bases of the junction left unmatched. CDR1 and CDR2 (germline): LNHNV, YYDKDF (reference sequence). This CDR3 has 15 residues. CDR3 nucleotides: TGTGCCACCAGCCTGGGGACAGGGGACTACAATGAGCAGTTCTTC. Its protein is CATSLGTGDYNEQFF.